This TCR beta chain was sequenced for a study of blood T cell repertoires in COVID-19. Using immunoSEQ multiplex PCR, the repertoire was profiled, and TCRdb retains in-frame clones only, with some absent. The table includes 110,000 to 150,000 clones, around 89% detected once. This clonotype originated in a woman older than 75 with acute or convalescent COVID-19. The sample taken for sequencing was peripheral blood.

Written as DNA, the CDR3 is TGCGCCAGCATTTCCGGGACTAGCGCAGATACGCAGTATTTT. This codes for CASISGTSADTQYF. The chain is built from TRBV5-1 and TRBJ2-3, with 10 positions matching TRBD2. From germline, CDR1 is SGHRS and CDR2 YFSETQ. This CDR3 has 14 residues. J was trimmed by 4 bases and V by 6 bases; bases with no gene match: 5.